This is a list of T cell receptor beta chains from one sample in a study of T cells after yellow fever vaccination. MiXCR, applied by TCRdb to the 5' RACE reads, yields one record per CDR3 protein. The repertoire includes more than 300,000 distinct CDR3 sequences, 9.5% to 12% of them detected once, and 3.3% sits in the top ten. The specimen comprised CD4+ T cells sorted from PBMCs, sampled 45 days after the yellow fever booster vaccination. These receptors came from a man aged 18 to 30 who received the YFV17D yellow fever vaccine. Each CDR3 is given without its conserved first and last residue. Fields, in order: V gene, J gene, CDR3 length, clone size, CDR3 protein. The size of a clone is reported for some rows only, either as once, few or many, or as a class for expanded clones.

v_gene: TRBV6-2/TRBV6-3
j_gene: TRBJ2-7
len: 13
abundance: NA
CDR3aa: ASPPTTGAVYEQY

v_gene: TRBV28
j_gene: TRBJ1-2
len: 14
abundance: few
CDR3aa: ASSTPGQGLVYGYT

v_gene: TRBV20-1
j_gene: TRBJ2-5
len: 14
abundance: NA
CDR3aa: SARGGLAGEQETQY

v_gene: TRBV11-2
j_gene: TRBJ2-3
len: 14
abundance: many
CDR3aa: ASSFLLAAPGDTQY

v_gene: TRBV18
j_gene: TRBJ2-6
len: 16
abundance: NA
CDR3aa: ASSPLGQGSSGANVLT

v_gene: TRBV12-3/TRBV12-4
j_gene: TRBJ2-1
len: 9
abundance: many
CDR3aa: ASSLQGEEF

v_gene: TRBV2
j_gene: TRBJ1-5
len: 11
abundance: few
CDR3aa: ASVKGEGQPQH

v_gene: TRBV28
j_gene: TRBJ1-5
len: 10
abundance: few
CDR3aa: ASTGDHQPQH

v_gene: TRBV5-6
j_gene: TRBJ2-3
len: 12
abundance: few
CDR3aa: ASSLAQAGDTQY

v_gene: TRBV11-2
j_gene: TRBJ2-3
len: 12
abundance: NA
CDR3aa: ASSFSRVADTQY

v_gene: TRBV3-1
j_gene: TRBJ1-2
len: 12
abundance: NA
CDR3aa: ASSKTGKDYGYT

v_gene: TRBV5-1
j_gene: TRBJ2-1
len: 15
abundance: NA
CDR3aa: ASSLVPGTGGYNEQF

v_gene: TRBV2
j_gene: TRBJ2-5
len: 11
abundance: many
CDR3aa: ASSKTGAETQY

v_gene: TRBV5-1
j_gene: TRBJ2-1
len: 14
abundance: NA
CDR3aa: ASSLEGTTSYNEQF

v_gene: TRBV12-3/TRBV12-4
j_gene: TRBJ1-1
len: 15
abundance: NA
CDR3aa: ASRTEGYRAMNTEAF

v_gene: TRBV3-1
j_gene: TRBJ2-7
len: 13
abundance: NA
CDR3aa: ASSQTNRGSGEQY

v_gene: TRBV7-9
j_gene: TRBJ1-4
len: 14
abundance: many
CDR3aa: ASSSPKQGRGEKLF

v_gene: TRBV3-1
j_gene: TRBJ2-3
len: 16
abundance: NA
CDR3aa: ASSHYERAGASTDTQY

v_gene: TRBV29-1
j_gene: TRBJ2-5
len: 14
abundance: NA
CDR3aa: SVGAGTSAHVETQY

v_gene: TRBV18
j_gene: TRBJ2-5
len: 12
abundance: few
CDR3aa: ASSPSTGRETQY

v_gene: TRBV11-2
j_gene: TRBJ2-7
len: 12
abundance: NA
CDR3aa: ASSPGDRGLEQY

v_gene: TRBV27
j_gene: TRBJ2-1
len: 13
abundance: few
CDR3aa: ASSFLSGGGGEQF

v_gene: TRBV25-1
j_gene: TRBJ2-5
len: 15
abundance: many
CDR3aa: ASSDPGVARPGETQY

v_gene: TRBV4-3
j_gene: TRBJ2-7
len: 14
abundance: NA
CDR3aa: ASSQNWDRFAYEQY

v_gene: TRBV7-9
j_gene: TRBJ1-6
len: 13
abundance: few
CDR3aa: ASSSLRDRYTPLH

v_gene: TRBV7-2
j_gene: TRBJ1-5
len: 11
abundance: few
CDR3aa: ASSPALNQPQH

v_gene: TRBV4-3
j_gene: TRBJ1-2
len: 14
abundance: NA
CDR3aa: ASSQEVGQGNYGYT